The clone carrying this T cell receptor (beta chain) was seen many times. This entry belongs to a study of human T cells and chemical hapten exposure. The study's library attached unique molecular identifiers to single cDNA molecules. TCRdb analysed the RACE reads with MiXCR anew, one entry per CDR3 protein. The sample contains 30,000 to 35,000 distinct CDR3 sequences, approximately 5% of which appear only once. Time point reported: healthy volunteer bleed at 6 weeks. Extraction yielded total RNA from whole blood (unfractionated). Sequencing was carried out using whole blood. The source is a human donor in good health. Some clones in this sample may be carry-over from other donors' samples.

The CDR3 sequence is CASSLGRRTSGGDTQYF. The CDR3 DNA reads as TGTGCCAGCAGCTTAGGTCGTAGGACTAGCGGGGGAGATACGCAGTATTTT. The rearrangement uses TRBV11-1 and TRBJ2-3; TRBD2 agrees at 13 bases. The CDR3 totals 17 residues. J was trimmed by 5 bases and V by 1 base; bases with no gene match: 6. CDR1 and CDR2 (germline): SGHAT, FQDESV (reference sequence).